This entry lists 9 T cell receptor beta chains sequenced from one sample in a study of post-analysis software for immune sequencing data. The study, taken as a whole, reports: Relative to controls, patients had 4 or 5 TRBV segments at higher frequency, with TRBV5-6, TRBV5-1 and TRBV20-1 among these.

The TCR beta cDNA libraries contained unique molecular identifiers. One entry per CDR3 protein results from TCRdb running MiXCR on the PCR reads. Of hundreds of thousands of distinct CDR3 sequences detected, roughly 58% appear once; the ten largest clones hold approximately 4.3%. These receptors have no known antigen. Sequencing was carried out using blood. These receptor sequences come from a girl aged 10-17 years with multiple sclerosis.

The chain links TRBV29-1 to TRBJ2-1; 10 bases are a match to TRBD2. The CDR3 extends over 15 amino acids. Germline lookup yields CDR1 SQVTM and CDR2 ANQGSEA. The V segment lost 7 bases and the J segment 1 base; nucleotides outside the gene matches: 7. In DNA, the CDR3 is TGCAGCGCTGTTGTAGCGGGAGGATCCTACAATGAGCAGTTCTTC. Protein sequence: CSAVVAGGSYNEQFF.

The rearrangement joins TRBV6-1 to TRBJ1-2; a possible D gene is TRBD1 (6 bases). The CDR3 runs to 13 residues. The ends were cut back, 7 bases at V and 4 bases at J, with 13 bases in the middle. Germline V lookup: CDR1 MNHNS, CDR2 SASEGT. The CDR3 loop is CASMRTDLYGYTF. CDR3 DNA: TGTGCCAGCATGCGGACAGACCTCTATGGCTACACCTTC.

This clonotype was seen a handful of times. This sequence joins TRBV28 and TRBJ2-7; D possibly corresponds to TRBD1 (5 bases). The J call may be incorrect, as the DNA end agrees better with TRBJ2-5. CDR1 is MDHEN, CDR2 SYDVKM, per germline. This CDR3 has 15 amino acids. The DNA of the CDR3 is TGTGCCAGCAGTTTGGGGCAGGCAGGTGGGGAGACCCAGTACTTC. Translated: CASSLGQAGGETQYF.

The J gene is TRBJ2-5, the V gene TRBV20-1, with D perhaps matching TRBD2 (6 bases). The germline V gene has CDR1 DFQATT and CDR2 SNEGSKA (reference sequence). Between the trimmed V and J ends, which lost 5 bases and 5 bases, there was a span of 15 bases. CDR3 length: 13 residues. CDR3 nucleotides: TGCAGTGCTGGGGTGACTAGTCTGGAGACCCAGTACTTC. This gives the protein CSAGVTSLETQYF.

This clonotype was counted only a few times. The rearrangement joins TRBV12-3 or TRBV12-4 to TRBJ2-1, with TRBD2 identical over 9 bases. This CDR3 is 15 amino acids long. V dropped 5 bases and J dropped 10; count of bases not matched to a gene: 12. The CDR3 DNA is TGTGCCAGCAGTCCGGGGACTAGCCGGGGCGGGGAGCAGTTCTTC. This sequence encodes CASSPGTSRGGEQFF.

The chain couples TRBV20-1 to TRBJ1-5; TRBD1 is a possible D gene (6 bases). The V and J ends lost 0 bases and 7 bases respectively, with 10 bases between them. The CDR3 is 13 residues long. Germline loops: CDR1 DFQATT, CDR2 SNEGSKA (reference sequence). The DNA of the CDR3 is TGCAGTGCTAGAGAAGGGGGTTACCAGCCCCAGCATTTT. Translating it yields CSAREGGYQPQHF.

This clonotype was observed a few times. CDR3 residues: CASSFGWTGGFGYTF. The CDR3 nucleotides are TGCGCCAGCAGCTTCGGATGGACAGGGGGCTTTGGCTACACCTTC. The chain links TRBV5-1 to TRBJ1-2; TRBD1 matches at 11 bases. The trim removed 2 bases at V and 7 bases at J, leaving 7 bases unmatched. The CDR3 has 15 amino acids. CDR1 is SGHRS and CDR2 is YFSETQ in the germline V gene.

The chain recombines TRBV7-3 with TRBJ2-1; TRBD2 aligns across 12 bases. The germline CDR1 and CDR2 sequences are SGHTA and FQGTGA. V gave up 2 bases and J gave up 7 bases; unmatched junction bases: 15. The CDR3 is 19 amino acids. The CDR3 is CASSLLISGLAGGLNEQFF. The CDR3 DNA reads as TGTGCCAGCAGCTTATTGATTTCTGGGCTAGCGGGAGGGCTGAATGAGCAGTTCTTC.

V and J are TRBV5-1 and TRBJ2-3; 9 nucleotides align to TRBD2. The CDR3 spans 14 residues. V lost 4 bases, J lost 6 bases, and 6 bases stayed unmatched. Germline CDR1 and CDR2: SGHRS and YFSETQ. For the CDR3, the DNA is TGCGCCAGCAGCGAGGGACTAGCCCCTGATACGCAGTATTTT. It is translated as CASSEGLAPDTQYF.